The clone carrying this T cell receptor (beta chain) came up once. This CDR3 is built from 16 residues. V was pared by 4 bases and J by 0 bases, with 7 bases of the junction left unmatched. The germline V gene encodes CDR1 SGDLS and CDR2 YYNGEE. Sample time point: after dendritic cell vaccination, including at tumor progression/relapse. Selection required adequate fresh-frozen tumor tissue plus more than two years' survival data. Isocitrate dehydrogenase mutation was absent in all glioblastoma patients. These data belong to a study of glioma-infiltrating T cells after dendritic cell vaccination. Profiled with immunoSEQ multiplex PCR; TCRdb holds only in-frame clones, not every one. The repertoire holds some 110,000 clones, with roughly 89% as singletons.

The chain employs TRBV9 and TRBJ1-3; 7 bases agree with TRBD1. This sequence originates from a human donor with glioblastoma. The sample in question was blood, obtained after dendritic cell vaccination. In DNA form, the CDR3 reads TGTGCCAGCAGCCCGCGGGACAGTCTCTCTGGAAACACCATATATTTT. It encodes CASSPRDSLSGNTIYF.